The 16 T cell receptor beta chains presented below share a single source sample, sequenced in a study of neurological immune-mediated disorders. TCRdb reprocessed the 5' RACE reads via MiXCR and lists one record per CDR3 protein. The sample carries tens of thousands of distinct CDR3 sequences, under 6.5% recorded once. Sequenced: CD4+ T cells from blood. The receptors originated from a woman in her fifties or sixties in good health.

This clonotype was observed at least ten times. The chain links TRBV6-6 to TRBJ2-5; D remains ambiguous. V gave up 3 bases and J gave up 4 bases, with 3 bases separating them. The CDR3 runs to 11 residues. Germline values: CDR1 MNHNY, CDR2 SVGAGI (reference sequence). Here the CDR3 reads CASSYLETQYF. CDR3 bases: TGTGCCAGCAGTTATTTAGAGACCCAGTACTTC.

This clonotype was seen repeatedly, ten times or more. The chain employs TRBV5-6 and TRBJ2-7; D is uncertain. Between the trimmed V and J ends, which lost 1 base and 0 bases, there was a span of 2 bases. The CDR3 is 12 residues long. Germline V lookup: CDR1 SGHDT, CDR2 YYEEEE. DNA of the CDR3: TGTGCCAGCAGCTTGAACTCCTACGAGCAGTACTTC. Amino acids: CASSLNSYEQYF. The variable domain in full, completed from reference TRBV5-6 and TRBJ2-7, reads DAGVTQSPTHLIKTRGQQVTLRCSPKSGHDTVSWYQQALGQGPQFIFQYYEEEERQRGNFPDRFSGHQFPNYSSELNVNALLLGDSALYLCASSLNSYEQYFGPGTRLTVT.

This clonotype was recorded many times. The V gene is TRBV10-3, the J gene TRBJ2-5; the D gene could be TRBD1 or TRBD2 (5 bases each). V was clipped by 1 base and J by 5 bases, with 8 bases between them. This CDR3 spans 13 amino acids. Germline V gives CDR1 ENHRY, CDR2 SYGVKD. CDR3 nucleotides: TGTGCCATCAGTGAGTACGAGGGGGAGACCCAGTACTTC. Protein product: CAISEYEGETQYF.

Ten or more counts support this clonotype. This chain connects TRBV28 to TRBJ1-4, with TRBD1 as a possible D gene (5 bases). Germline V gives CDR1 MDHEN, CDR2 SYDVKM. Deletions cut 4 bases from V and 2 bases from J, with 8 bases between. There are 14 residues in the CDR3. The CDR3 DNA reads TGTGCCAGCAGTTCAGGGCCGACTAATGAAAAACTGTTTTTT. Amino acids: CASSSGPTNEKLFF.

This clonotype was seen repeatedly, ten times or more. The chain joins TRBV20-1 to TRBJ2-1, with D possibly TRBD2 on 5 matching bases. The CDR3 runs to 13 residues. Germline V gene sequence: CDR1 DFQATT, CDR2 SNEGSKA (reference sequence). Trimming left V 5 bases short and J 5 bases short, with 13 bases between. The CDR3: CSALLVLDNEQFF. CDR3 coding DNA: TGCAGTGCTTTACTAGTATTGGACAATGAGCAGTTCTTC.

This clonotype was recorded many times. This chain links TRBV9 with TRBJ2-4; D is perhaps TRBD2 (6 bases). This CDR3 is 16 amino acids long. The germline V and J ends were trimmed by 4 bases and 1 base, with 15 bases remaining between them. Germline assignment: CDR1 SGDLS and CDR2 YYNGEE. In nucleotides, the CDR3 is TGTGCCAGCAGCCAAGGGGACTTGCTGGCCAAAAACATTCAGTACTTC. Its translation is CASSQGDLLAKNIQYF.

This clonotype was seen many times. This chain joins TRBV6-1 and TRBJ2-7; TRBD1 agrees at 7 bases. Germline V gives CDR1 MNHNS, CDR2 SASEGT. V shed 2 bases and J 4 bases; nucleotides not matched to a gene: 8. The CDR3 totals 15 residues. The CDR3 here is CASSEILGQKYEQYF. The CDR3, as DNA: TGTGCCAGCAGTGAAATTCTGGGACAGAAATACGAGCAGTACTTC.

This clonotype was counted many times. The CDR3 DNA follows: TGTGCCAGCAGTGAAACCTCCGGGACACGGGCCTACGAGCAGTACTTC. This sequence encodes CASSETSGTRAYEQYF. The chain uses TRBV28 and TRBJ2-7; the D gene is possibly TRBD1 (6 bases). V was pared by 5 bases and J by 2 bases, with 19 bases between. Germline V gene sequence: CDR1 MDHEN, CDR2 SYDVKM. This CDR3 has 16 residues.

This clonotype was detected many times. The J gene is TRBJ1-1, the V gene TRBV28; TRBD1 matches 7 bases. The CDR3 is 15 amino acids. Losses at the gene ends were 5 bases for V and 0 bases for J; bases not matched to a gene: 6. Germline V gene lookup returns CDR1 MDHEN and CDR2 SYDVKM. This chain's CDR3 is CASSPGTEMNTEAFF. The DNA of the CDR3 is TGTGCCAGCAGTCCCGGGACAGAAATGAACACTGAAGCTTTCTTT.

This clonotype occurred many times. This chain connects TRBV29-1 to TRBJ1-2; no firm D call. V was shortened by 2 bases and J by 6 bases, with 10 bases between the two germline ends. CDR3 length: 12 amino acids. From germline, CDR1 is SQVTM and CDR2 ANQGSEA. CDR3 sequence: CSVESQVDGYTF. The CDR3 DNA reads TGCAGCGTTGAAAGCCAGGTGGATGGCTACACCTTC.

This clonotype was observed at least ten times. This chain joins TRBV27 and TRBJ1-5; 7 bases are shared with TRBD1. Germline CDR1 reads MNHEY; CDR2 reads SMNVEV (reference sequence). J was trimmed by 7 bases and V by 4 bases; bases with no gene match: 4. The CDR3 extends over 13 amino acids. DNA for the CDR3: TGTGCCAGCAGTTCACAGGGGAGACAGCCCCAGCATTTT. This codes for CASSSQGRQPQHF.

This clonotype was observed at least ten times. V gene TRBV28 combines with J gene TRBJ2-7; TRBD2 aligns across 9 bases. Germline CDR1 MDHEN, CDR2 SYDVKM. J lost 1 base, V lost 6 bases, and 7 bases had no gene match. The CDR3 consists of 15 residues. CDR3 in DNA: TGTGCCAGCAGCCCCGGGACTAGCAGATCCTACGAGCAGTACTTC. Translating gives CASSPGTSRSYEQYF.

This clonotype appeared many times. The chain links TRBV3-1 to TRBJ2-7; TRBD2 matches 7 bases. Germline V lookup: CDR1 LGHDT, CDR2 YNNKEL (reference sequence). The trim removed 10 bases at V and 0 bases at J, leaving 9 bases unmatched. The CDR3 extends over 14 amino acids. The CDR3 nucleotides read TGTGCCACCGGAAGGGAGGGGATCTCCTACGAGCAGTACTTC. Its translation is CATGREGISYEQYF.

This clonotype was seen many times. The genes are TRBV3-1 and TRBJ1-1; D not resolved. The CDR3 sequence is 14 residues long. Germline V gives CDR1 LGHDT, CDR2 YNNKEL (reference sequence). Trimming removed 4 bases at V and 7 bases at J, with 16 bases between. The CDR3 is CASSLRGSGIEAFF. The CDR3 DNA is TGTGCCAGCAGCCTCCGGGGTTCGGGGATTGAAGCTTTCTTT.

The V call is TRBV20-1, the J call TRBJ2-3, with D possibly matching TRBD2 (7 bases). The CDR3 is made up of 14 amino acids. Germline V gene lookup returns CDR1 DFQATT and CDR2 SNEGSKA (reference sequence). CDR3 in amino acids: CGEIGGVGTDTQYF. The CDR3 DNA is TGCGGGGAGATAGGGGGGGTTGGCACAGATACGCAGTATTTT.

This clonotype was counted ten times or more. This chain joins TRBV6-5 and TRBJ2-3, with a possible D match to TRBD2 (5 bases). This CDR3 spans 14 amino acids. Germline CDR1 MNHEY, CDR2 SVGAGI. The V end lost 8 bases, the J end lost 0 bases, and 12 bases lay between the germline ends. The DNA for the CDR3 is TGTGCCAGCGCTGGGAGACACAGCACAGATACGCAGTATTTT. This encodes CASAGRHSTDTQYF.